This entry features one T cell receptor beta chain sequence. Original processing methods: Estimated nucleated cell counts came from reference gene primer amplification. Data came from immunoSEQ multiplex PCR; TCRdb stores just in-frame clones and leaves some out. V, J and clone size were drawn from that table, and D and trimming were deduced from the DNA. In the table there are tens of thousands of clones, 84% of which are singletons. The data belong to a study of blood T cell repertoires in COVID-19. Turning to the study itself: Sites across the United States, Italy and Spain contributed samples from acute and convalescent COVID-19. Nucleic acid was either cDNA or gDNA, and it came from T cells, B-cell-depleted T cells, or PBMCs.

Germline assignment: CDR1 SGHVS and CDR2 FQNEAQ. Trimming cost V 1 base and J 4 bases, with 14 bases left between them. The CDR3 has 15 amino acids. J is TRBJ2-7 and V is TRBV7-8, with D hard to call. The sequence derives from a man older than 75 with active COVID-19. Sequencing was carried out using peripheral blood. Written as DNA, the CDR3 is TGTGCCAGCAGCTTAGAGGCTTATTTAGCTTACGAGCAGTACTTC. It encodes CASSLEAYLAYEQYF.